Described below is a single TCR beta chain sequence and its context. This entry belongs to a study of CD8 T cells in Susac syndrome. RNA in amounts of roughly 0.5 to 1 ug was reverse transcribed with random hexamers. TCRdb used MiXCR to reprocess the immunoSEQ multiplex PCR reads, holding one entry per CDR3 protein. The data contain 200,000 or so distinct CDR3 sequences, 90% to 95% of them singletons. The study sequenced TCR beta in blood CD8+ and CD4+ T cells. What was sequenced was CD4+ T cells from PBMCs. The receptor was derived from a human donor with multiple sclerosis.

CDR3 nucleotide sequence: TGTGCCAGCAGCCTTAGGACAGTCCGCTTTGAGCAGTACTTC. This gives the protein CASSLRTVRFEQYF. The gene calls are TRBV7-9 and TRBJ2-7; a weak D match, TRBD1 (6 bases). CDR3 length equals 14 residues. Germline lookup yields CDR1 SEHNR and CDR2 FQNEAQ (reference sequence). Trimming stripped 5 bases from V and 7 bases from J, with 18 bases between.